This TCR beta chain was retrieved from a study of cytomegalovirus exposure and HLA in healthy donors. General study points: A previous analysis found most TCR beta V segments productive roughly 87% or roughly 30% of the time. Using the classifier, cytomegalovirus status was reportedly diagnosed with high specificity and sensitivity. More clonal expansion characterized HLA-associated TCR beta chains than equally common others in a later analysis. Presence/absence analyses assumed roughly uniform sequencing depth across donors, which may not hold.

PCR used 60 Vbeta primers and 13 Jbeta primers. Using immunoSEQ multiplex PCR, the repertoire was profiled, and TCRdb retains in-frame clones only, with some absent. Here the sample spans around 200,000 clones, about 81% being singletons. In germline, CDR1 is GTSNPN, CDR2 SVGIG (reference sequence). Between the trimmed V and J ends, which lost 2 bases and 5 bases, there was a span of 9 bases. The CDR3 runs to 12 residues. This clone came up a few times. Its antigen is unknown. J is TRBJ2-5 and V is TRBV30, with a possible D match to TRBD1 (6 bases). The sequence was obtained from a woman aged 40 to 50 in good health and CMV-seronegative. Sequencing was done on a sample of PBMCs. The CDR3 loop is CAWSSGAETQYF. In DNA form, the CDR3 reads TGTGCCTGGAGTTCAGGGGCGGAGACCCAGTACTTC.